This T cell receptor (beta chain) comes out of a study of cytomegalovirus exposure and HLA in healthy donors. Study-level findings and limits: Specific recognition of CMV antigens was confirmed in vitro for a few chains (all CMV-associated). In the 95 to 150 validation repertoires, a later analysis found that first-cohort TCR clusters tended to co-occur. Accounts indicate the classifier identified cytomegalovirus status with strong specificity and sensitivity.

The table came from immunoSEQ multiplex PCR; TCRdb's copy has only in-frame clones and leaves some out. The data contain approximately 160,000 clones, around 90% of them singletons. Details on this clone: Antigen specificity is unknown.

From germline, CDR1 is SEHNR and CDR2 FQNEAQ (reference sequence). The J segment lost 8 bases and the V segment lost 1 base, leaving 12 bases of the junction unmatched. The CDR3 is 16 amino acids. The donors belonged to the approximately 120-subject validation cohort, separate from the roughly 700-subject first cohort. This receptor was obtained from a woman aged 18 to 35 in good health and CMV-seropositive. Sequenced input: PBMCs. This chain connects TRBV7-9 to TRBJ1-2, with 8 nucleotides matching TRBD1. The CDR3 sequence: CASSLGDRGGIEGYTF. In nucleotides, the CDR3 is TGTGCCAGCAGCTTAGGAGACAGGGGCGGTATAGAGGGCTACACCTTC.